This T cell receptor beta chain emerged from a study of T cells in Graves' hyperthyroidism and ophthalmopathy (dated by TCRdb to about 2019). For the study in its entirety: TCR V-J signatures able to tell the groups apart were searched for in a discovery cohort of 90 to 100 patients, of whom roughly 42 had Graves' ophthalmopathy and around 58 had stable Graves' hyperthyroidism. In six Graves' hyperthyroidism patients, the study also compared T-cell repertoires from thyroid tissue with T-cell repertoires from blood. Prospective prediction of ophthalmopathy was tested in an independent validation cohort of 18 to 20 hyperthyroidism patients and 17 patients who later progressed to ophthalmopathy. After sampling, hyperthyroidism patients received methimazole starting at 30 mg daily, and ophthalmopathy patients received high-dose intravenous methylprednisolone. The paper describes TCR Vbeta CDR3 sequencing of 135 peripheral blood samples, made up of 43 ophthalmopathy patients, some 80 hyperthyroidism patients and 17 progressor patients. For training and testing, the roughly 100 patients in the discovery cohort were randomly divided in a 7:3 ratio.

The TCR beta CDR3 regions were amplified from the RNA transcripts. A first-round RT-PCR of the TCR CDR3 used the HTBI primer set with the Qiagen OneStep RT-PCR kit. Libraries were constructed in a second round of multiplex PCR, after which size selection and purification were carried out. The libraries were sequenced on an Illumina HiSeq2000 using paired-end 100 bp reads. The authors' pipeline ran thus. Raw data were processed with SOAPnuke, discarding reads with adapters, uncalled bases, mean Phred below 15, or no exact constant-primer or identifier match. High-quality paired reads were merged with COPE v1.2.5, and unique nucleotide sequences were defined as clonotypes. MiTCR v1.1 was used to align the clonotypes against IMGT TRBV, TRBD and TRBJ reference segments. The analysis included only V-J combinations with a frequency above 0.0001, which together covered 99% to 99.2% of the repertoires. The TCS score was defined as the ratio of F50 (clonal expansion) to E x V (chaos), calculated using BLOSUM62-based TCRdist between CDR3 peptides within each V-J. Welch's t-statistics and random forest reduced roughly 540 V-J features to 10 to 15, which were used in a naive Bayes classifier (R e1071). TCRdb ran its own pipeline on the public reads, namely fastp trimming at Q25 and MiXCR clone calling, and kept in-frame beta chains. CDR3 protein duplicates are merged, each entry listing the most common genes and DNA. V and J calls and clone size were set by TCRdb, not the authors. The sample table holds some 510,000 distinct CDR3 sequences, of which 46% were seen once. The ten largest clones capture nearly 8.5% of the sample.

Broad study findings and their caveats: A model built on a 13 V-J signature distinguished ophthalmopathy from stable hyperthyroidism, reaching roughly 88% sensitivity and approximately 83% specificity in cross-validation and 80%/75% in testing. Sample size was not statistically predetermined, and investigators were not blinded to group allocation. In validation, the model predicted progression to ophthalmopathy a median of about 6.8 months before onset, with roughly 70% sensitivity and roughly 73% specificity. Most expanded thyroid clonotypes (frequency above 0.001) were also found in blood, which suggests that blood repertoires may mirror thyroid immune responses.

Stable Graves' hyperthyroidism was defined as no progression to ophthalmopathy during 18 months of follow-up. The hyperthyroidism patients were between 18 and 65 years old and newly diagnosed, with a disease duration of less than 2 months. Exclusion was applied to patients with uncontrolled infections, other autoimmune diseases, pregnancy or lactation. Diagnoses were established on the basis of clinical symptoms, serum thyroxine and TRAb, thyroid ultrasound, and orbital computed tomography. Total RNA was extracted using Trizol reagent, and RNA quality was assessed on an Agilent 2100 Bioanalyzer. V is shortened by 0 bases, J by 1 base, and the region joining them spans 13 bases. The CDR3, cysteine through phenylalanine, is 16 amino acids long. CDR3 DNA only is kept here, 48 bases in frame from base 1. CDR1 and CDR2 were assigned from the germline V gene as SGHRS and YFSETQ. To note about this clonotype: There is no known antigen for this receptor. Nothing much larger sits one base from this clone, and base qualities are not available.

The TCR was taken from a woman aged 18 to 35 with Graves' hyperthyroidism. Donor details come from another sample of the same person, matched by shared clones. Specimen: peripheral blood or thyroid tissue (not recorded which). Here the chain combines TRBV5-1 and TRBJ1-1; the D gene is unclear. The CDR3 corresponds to CASSLGTGEGNTEAFF. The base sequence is TGCGCCAGCAGCTTGGGTACGGGTGAAGGGAACACTGAAGCTTTCTTT.